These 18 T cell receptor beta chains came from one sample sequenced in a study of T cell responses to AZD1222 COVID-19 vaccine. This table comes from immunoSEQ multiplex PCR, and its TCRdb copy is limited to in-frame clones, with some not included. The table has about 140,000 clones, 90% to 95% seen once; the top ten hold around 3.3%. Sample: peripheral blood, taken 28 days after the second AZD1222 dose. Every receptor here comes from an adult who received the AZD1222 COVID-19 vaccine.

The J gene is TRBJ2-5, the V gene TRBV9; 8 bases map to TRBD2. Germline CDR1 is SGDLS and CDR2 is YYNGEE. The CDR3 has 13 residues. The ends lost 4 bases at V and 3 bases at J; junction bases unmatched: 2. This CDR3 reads CASSPGGEETQYF. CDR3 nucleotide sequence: TGTGCCAGCAGCCCCGGGGGGGAAGAGACCCAGTACTTC.

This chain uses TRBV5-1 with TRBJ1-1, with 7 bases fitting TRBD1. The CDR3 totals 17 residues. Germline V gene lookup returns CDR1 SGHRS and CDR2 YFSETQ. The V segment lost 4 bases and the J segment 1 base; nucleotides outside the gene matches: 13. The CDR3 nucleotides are TGCGCCAGCAGCCCCAATGGGGTCGACAGGGCGAACACTGAAGCTTTCTTT. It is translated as CASSPNGVDRANTEAFF.

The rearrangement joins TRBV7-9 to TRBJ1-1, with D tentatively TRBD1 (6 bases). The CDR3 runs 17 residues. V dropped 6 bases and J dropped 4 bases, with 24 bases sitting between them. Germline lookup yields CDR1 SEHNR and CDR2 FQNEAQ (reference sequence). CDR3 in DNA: TGTGCCAGCAGAACATTTAATACGGGGGCGCGTGGCACTGAAGCTTTCTTT. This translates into CASRTFNTGARGTEAFF.

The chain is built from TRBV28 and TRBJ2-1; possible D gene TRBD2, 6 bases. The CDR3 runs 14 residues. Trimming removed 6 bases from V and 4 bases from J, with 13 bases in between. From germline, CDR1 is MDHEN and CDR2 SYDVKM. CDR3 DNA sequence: TGTGCCAGCAGGCCTCCGGGAGTGTACAATGAGCAGTTCTTC. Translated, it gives CASRPPGVYNEQFF.

The CDR3 nucleotides are TGTGCCAGTAGTATGCGGCTGGGGGCGGGCACTGAAGCTTTCTTT. It translates to CASSMRLGAGTEAFF. The chain combines TRBV19 with TRBJ1-1, with D possibly matching TRBD1 (6 bases). The V gene's germline CDR1 is LNHDA and CDR2 SQIVND (reference sequence). Deletions cut 3 bases from V and 4 bases from J, with 15 bases between. This CDR3 comprises 15 residues.

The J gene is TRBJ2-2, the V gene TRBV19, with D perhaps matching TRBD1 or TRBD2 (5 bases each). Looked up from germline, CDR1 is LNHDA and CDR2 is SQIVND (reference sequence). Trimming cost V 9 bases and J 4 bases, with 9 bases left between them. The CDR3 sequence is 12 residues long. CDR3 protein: CASRDATGELFF. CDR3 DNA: TGTGCCAGCCGGGACGCCACCGGGGAGCTGTTTTTT.

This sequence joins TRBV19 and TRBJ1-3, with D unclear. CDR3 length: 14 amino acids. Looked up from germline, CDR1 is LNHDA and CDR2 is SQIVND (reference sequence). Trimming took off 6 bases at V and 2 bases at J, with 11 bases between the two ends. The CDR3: CASRRTIAGNTIYF. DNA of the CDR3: TGTGCCAGTAGACGGACGATAGCTGGAAACACCATATATTTT.

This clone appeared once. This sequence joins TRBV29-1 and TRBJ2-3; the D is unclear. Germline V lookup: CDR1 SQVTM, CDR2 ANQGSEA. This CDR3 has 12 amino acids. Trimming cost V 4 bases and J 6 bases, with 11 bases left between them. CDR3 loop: CSVAIPPDTQYF. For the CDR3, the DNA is TGCAGCGTTGCTATACCCCCGGATACGCAGTATTTT.

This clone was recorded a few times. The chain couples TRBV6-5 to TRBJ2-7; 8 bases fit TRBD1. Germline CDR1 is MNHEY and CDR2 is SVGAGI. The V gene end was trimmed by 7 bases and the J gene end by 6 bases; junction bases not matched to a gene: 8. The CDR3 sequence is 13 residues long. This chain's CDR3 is CASKLQGVGEQYF. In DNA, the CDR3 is TGTGCCAGCAAGTTACAGGGGGTGGGCGAGCAGTACTTC.

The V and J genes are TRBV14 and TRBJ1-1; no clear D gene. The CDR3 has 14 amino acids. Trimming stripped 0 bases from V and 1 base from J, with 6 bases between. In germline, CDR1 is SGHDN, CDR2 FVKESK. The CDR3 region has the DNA TGTGCCAGCAGCCAAGAGTGGCCGAACACTGAAGCTTTCTTT. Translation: CASSQEWPNTEAFF.

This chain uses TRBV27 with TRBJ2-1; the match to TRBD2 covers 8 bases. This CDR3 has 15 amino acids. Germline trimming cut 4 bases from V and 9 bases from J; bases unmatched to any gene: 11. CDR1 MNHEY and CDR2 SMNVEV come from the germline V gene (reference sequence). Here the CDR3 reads CASSSGLEGDCEQFF. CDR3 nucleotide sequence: TGTGCCAGCAGTTCGGGACTAGAGGGAGATTGTGAGCAGTTCTTC.

CDR3 DNA sequence: TGTGCCAGCAGTTACTCGTATCCCGACGGCACCTACGAGCAGTACTTC. This translates into CASSYSYPDGTYEQYF. The genes are TRBV6-6 and TRBJ2-7; no clear D. V lost 0 bases and J 2 bases, leaving 14 bases between the germline ends. This CDR3 has 16 amino acids. Germline V gene sequence: CDR1 MNHNY, CDR2 SVGAGI (reference sequence).

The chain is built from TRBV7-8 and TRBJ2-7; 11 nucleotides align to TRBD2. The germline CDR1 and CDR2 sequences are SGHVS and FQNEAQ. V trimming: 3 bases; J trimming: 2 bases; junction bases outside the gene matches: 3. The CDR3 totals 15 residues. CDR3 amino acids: CASSLGLAVTYEQYF. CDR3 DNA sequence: TGTGCCAGCAGCTTGGGACTAGCGGTAACCTACGAGCAGTACTTC. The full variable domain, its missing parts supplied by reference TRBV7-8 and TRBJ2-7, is GAGVSQSPRYKVAKRGQDVALRCDPISGHVSLFWYQQALGQGPEFLTYFQNEAQLDKSGLPSDRFFAERPEGSVSTLKIQRTQQEDSAVYLCASSLGLAVTYEQYFGPGTRLTVT.

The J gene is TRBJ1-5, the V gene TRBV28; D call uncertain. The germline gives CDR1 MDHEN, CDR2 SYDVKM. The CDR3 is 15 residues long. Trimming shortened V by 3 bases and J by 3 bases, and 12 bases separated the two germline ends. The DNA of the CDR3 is TGTGCCAGCAGTTTCTATCGGGGTTCCAATCAGCCCCAGCATTTT. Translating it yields CASSFYRGSNQPQHF. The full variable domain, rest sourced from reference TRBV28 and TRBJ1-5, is DVKVTQSSRYLVKRTGEKVFLECVQDMDHENMFWYRQDPGLGLRLIYFSYDVKMKEKGDIPEGYSVSREKKERFSLILESASTNQTSMYLCASSFYRGSNQPQHFGDGTRLSIL.

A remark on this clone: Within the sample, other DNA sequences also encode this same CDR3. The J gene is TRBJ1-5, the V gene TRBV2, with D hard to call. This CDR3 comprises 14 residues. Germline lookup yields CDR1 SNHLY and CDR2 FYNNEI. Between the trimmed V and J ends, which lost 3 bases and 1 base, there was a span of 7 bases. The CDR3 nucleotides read TGTGCCAGCAGTGACGACCGGAGCAATCAGCCCCAGCATTTT. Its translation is CASSDDRSNQPQHF. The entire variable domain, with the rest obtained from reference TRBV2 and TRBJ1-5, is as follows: EPEVTQTPSHQVTQMGQEVILRCVPISNHLYFYWYRQILGQKVEFLVSFYNNEISEKSEIFDDQFSVERPDGSNFTLKIRSTKLEDSAMYFCASSDDRSNQPQHFGDGTRLSIL.

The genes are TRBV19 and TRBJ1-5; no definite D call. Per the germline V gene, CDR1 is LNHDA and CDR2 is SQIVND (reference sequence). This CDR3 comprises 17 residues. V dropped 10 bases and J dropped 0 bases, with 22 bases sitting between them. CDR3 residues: CATSGGLGRYSNQPQHF. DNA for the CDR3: TGTGCCACCTCGGGAGGGTTGGGCAGGTATAGCAATCAGCCCCAGCATTTT.

The CDR3 nucleotides are TGCGCCAGCAGCAGAGGACAGGACACTGAAGCTTTCTTT. Its translation is CASSRGQDTEAFF. The chain employs TRBV10-2 and TRBJ1-1; TRBD1 matches 7 bases. The CDR3 has 13 residues. CDR1 is WSHSY and CDR2 is SAAADI in the germline V gene. V lost 6 bases to trimming and J lost 3 bases; unmatched junction nucleotides: 4.

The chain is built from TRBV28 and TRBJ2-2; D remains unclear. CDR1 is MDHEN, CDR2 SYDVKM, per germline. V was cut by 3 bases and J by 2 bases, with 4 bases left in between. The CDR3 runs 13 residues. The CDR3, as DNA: TGTGCCAGCAGTTTCACCAACACCGGGGAGCTGTTTTTT. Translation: CASSFTNTGELFF. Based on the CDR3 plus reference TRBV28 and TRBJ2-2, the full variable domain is DVKVTQSSRYLVKRTGEKVFLECVQDMDHENMFWYRQDPGLGLRLIYFSYDVKMKEKGDIPEGYSVSREKKERFSLILESASTNQTSMYLCASSFTNTGELFFGEGSRLTVL.